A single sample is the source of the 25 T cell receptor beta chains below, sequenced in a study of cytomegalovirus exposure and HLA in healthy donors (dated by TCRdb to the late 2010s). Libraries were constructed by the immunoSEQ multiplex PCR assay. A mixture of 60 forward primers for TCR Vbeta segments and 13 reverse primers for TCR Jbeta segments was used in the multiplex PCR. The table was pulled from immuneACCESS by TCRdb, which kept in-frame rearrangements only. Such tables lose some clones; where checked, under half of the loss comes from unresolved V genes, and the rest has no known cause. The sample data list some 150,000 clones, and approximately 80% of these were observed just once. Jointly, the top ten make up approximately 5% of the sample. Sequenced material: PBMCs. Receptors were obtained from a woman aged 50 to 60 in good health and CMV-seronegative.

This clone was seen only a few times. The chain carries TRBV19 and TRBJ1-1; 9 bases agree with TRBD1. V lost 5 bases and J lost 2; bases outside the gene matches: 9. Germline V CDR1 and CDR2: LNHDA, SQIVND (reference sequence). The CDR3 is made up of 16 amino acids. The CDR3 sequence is CASSSPNRGRNTEAFF. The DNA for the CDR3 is TGTGCCAGTAGTTCGCCAAACAGGGGGCGAAACACTGAAGCTTTCTTT.

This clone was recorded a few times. The CDR3 DNA is TGTGCCAGCTCACCCCTTCTTGGGGGCGCGTACAATGAGCAGTTCTTC. As protein: CASSPLLGGAYNEQFF. The rearrangement links TRBV18 to TRBJ2-1; a possible D gene is TRBD1 (6 bases). V dropped 3 bases and J dropped 4 bases, with 16 bases sitting between them. The germline V gene has CDR1 KGHSH and CDR2 LQKENI. The length of the CDR3 is 16 residues. Full variable domain (remainder filled in from reference TRBV18 and TRBJ2-1): NAGVMQNPRHLVRRRGQEARLRCSPMKGHSHVYWYRQLPEEGLKFMVYLQKENIIDESGMPKERFSAEFPKEGPSILRIQQVVRGDSAAYFCASSPLLGGAYNEQFFGPGTRLTVL.

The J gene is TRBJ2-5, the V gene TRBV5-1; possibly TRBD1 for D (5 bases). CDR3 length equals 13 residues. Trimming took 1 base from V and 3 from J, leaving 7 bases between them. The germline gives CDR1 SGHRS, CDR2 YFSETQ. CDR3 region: CASSLQGEETQYF. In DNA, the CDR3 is TGCGCCAGCAGCTTGCAAGGGGAAGAGACCCAGTACTTC.

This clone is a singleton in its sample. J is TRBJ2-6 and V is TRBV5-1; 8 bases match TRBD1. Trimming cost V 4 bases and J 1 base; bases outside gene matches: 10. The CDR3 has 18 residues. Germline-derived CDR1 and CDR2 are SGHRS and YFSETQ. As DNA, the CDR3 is TGCGCCAGCAGCGGGCAGGGGGCTCGTTTTTCTGGGGCCAACGTCCTGACTTTC. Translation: CASSGQGARFSGANVLTF. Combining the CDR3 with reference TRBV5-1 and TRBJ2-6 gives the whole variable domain KAGVTQTPRYLIKTRGQQVTLSCSPISGHRSVSWYQQTPGQGLQFLFEYFSETQRNKGNFPGRFSGRQFSNSRSEMNVSTLELGDSALYLCASSGQGARFSGANVLTFGAGSRLTVL.

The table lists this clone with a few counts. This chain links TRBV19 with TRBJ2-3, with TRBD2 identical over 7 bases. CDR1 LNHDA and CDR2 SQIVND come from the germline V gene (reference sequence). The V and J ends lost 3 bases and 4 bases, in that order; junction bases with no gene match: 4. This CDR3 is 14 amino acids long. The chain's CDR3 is CASSMGGDADTQYF. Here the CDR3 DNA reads TGTGCCAGTAGTATGGGAGGGGATGCAGATACGCAGTATTTT. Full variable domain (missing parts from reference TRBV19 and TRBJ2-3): DGGITQSPKYLFRKEGQNVTLSCEQNLNHDAMYWYRQDPGQGLRLIYYSQIVNDFQKGDIAEGYSVSREKKESFPLTVTSAQKNPTAFYLCASSMGGDADTQYFGPGTRLTVL.

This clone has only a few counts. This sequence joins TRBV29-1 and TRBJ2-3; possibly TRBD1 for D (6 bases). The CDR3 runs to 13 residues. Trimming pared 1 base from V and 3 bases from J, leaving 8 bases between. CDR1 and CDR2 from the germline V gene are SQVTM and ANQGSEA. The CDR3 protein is CSVEVTGTDTQYF. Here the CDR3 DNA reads TGCAGCGTTGAAGTAACAGGGACAGATACGCAGTATTTT.

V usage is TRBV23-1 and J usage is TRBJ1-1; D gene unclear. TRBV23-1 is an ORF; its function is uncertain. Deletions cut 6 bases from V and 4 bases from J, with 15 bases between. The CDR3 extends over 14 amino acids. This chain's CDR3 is CASSPDRRGTEAFF. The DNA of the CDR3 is TGCGCCAGCAGCCCGGACCGGCGGGGCACTGAAGCTTTCTTT.

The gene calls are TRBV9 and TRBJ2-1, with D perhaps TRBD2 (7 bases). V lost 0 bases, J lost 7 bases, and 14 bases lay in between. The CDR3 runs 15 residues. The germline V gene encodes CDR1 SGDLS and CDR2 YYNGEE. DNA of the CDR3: TGTGCCAGCAGCGTAGAGGGGGGGCCTAGGAATGAGCAGTTCTTC. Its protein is CASSVEGGPRNEQFF.

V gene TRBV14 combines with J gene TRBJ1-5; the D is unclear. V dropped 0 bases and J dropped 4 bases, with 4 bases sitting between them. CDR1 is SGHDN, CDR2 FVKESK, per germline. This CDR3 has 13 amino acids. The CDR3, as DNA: TGTGCCAGCAGCCAAGACAGTAATCAGCCCCAGCATTTT. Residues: CASSQDSNQPQHF.

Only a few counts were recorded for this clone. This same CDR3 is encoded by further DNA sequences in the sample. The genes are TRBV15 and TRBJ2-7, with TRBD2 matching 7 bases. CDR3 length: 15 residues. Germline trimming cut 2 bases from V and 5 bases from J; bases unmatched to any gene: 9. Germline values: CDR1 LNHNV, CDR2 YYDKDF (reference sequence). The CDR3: CATSRSLSGGDEQYF. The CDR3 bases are TGTGCCACCAGCAGATCCTTATCTGGGGGGGACGAGCAGTACTTC. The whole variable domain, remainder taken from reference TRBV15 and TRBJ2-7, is DAMVIQNPRYQVTQFGKPVTLSCSQTLNHNVMYWYQQKSSQAPKLLFHYYDKDFNNEADTPDNFQSRRPNTSFCFLDIRSPGLGDTAMYLCATSRSLSGGDEQYFGPGTRLTVT.

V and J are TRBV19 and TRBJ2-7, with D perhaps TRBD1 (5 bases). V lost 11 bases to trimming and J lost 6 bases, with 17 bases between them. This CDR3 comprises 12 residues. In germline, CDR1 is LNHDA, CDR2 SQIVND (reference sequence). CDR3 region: CASRDRVTEQYF. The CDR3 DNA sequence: TGTGCCTCCAGAGACAGAGTCACCGAGCAGTACTTC. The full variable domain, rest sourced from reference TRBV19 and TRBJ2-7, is DGGITQSPKYLFRKEGQNVTLSCEQNLNHDAMYWYRQDPGQGLRLIYYSQIVNDFQKGDIAEGYSVSREKKESFPLTVTSAQKNPTAFYLCASRDRVTEQYFGPGTRLTVT.

CDR3 loop: CASSLVRGQPQHF. CDR3 nucleotides: TGTGCCAGCAGCTTAGTCAGGGGGCAGCCCCAGCATTTT. The rearrangement links TRBV11-2 to TRBJ1-5; TRBD1 aligns across 7 bases. Germline V lookup: CDR1 SGHAT, CDR2 FQNNGV. The CDR3 sequence is 13 residues long. With 1 base clipped from V and 7 bases from J, the junction kept 1 base outside the gene matches.

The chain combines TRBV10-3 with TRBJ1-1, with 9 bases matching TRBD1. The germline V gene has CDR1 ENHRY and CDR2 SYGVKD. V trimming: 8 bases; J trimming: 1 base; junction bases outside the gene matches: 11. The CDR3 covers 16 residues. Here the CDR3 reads CAIGSGTGLENTEAFF. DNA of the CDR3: TGTGCCATCGGCTCCGGGACAGGGTTGGAGAACACTGAAGCTTTCTTT.

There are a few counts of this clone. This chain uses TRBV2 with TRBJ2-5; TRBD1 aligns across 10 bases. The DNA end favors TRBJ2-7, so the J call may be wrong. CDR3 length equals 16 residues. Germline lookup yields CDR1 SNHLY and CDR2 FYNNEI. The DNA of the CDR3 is TGTGCCAGCAGTGAAGAAGGGGGACAGGGGACTAACGAGCAGTACTTC. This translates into CASSEEGGQGTNEQYF.

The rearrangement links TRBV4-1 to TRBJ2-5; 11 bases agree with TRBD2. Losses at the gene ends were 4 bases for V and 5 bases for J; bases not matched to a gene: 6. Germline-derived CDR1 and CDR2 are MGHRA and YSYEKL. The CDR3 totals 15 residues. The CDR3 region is CASSRTSGSGETQYF. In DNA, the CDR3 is TGCGCCAGCAGCCGGACTAGCGGGTCAGGGGAGACCCAGTACTTC.

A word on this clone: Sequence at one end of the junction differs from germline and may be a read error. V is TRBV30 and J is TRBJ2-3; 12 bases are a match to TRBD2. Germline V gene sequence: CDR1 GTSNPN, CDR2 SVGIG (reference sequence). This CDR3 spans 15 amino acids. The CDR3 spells CAWGVQLAGGDTQYF. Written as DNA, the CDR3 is TGTGCCTGGGGTGTACAACTAGCGGGGGGAGATACGCAGTATTTT.

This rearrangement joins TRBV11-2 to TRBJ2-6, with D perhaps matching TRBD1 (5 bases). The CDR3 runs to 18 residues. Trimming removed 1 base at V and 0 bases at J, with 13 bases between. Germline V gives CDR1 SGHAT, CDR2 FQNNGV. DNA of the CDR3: TGTGCCAGCAGCTTAGTCCGACAGCCCAGCTCTGGGGCCAACGTCCTGACTTTC. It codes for CASSLVRQPSSGANVLTF.

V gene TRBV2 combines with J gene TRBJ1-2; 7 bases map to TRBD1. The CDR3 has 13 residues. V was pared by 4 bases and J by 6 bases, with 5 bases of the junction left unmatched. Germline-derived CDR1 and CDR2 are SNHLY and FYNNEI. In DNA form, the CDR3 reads TGTGCCAGCAGTGCCCACACAGGGGATGGCTACACCTTC. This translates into CASSAHTGDGYTF.

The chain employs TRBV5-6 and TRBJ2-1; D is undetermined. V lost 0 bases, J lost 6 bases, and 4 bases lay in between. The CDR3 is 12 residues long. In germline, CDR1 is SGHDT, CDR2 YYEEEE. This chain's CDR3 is CASSLALNEQFF. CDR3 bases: TGTGCCAGCAGCTTGGCTCTCAATGAGCAGTTCTTC.

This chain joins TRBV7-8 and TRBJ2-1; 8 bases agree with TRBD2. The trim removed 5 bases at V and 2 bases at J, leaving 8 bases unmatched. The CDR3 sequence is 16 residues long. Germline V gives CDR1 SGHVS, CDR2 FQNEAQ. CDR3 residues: CASSLRRLATYNEQFF. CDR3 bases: TGTGCCAGCAGCCTCAGGAGACTAGCGACCTACAATGAGCAGTTCTTC. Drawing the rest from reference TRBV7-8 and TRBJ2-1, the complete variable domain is GAGVSQSPRYKVAKRGQDVALRCDPISGHVSLFWYQQALGQGPEFLTYFQNEAQLDKSGLPSDRFFAERPEGSVSTLKIQRTQQEDSAVYLCASSLRRLATYNEQFFGPGTRLTVL.

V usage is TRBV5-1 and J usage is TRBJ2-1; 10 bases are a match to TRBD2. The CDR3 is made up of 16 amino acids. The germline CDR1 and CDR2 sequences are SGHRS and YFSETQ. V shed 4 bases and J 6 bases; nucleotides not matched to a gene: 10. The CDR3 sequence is CASSLNSGGAGNEQFF. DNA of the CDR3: TGCGCCAGCAGCCTAAACAGCGGGGGGGCCGGCAATGAGCAGTTCTTC. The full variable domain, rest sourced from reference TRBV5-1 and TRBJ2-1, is KAGVTQTPRYLIKTRGQQVTLSCSPISGHRSVSWYQQTPGQGLQFLFEYFSETQRNKGNFPGRFSGRQFSNSRSEMNVSTLELGDSALYLCASSLNSGGAGNEQFFGPGTRLTVL.

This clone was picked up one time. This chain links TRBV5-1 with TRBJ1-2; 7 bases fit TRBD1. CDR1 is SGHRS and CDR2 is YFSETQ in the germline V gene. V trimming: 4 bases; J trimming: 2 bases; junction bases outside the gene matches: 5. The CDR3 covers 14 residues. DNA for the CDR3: TGCGCCAGCAGCGCCCAGACAGGGAACTATGGCTACACCTTC. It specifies CASSAQTGNYGYTF.

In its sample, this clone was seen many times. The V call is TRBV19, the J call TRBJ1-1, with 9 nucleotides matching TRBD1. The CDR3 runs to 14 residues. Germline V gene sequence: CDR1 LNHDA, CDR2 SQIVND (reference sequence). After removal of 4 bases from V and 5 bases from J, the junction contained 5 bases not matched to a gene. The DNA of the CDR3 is TGTGCCAGTAGTAGGGACAGGGAGAGTACTGAAGCTTTCTTT. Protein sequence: CASSRDRESTEAFF.

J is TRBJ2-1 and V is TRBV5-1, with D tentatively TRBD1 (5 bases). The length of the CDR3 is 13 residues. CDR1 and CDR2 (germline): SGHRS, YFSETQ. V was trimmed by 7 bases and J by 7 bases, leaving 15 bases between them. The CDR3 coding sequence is TGCGCCAGCGCATCCGCCCAGGGTAATGAGCAGTTCTTC. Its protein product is CASASAQGNEQFF.

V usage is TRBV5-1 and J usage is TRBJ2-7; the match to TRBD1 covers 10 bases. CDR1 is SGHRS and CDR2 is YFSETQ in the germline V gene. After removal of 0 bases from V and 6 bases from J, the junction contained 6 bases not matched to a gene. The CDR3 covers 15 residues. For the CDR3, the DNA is TGCGCCAGCAGCTTGGAGGGGACAGGGGAGGGCGAGCAGTACTTC. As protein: CASSLEGTGEGEQYF.